These 10 T cell receptor beta chains share one sample of origin, sequenced in a study of shared clonotypes between healthy human individuals. TCRdb keeps only in-frame clones here, not all; method: immunoSEQ multiplex PCR. The data contain roughly 1,000,000 clones, around 78% of them seen just once; the ten biggest clones take up under 0.8%. Sequencing input: memory CD4+ T cells from PBMCs. This sample's subset: CD45RA-negative fraction. All receptors come from a man younger than 35 in good health. Some clones in this sample may be carry-over from other donors' samples.

Ten or more counts support this clone. The CDR3 DNA reads TGTGCCAGCAGTGACGGCAGGAGTGGGGCCAACGTCCTGACTTTC. This codes for CASSDGRSGANVLTF. This chain uses TRBV6-4 with TRBJ2-6; D gene unclear. V shed 2 bases and J shed 3 bases, with 8 bases lying between them. The germline CDR1 and CDR2 sequences are MRHNA and SNTAGT. CDR3 length: 15 residues.

This chain connects TRBV25-1 to TRBJ1-1; D possibly corresponds to TRBD1 (6 bases). The V end lost 2 bases, the J end lost 5 bases, and 15 bases lay between the germline ends. The CDR3 sequence is 15 residues long. Germline V gives CDR1 MGHDK, CDR2 SYGVNS. This CDR3 reads CASSEVGGVRTEAFF. The CDR3 nucleotides are TGTGCCAGCAGTGAAGTTGGGGGCGTTCGGACTGAAGCTTTCTTT.

The rearrangement joins TRBV7-6 to TRBJ2-1; TRBD1 agrees at 10 bases. The germline CDR1 and CDR2 sequences are SGHVS and FNYEAQ. The CDR3 contains 17 residues. Trimming took 2 bases from V and 2 from J; bases not matched to a gene: 6. CDR3 in amino acids: CASSLSGGTGAYNEQFF. The CDR3 coding sequence is TGTGCCAGCAGCTTATCCGGCGGGACAGGGGCCTACAATGAGCAGTTCTTC.

In this sample, this clone turned up a few times. The J gene is TRBJ1-2, the V gene TRBV6-5; a possible D gene is TRBD1 (6 bases). Germline CDR1 reads MNHEY; CDR2 reads SVGAGI. V was cut by 5 bases and J by 4 bases, with 14 bases left in between. The CDR3 totals 14 residues. This CDR3 is CASSNGGQPYGYTF. Here the CDR3 DNA reads TGTGCCAGCAGTAACGGGGGACAACCCTATGGCTACACCTTC.

The genes are TRBV28 and TRBJ1-2, with 7 bases matching TRBD1. Losses at the gene ends were 4 bases for V and 0 bases for J; bases not matched to a gene: 8. The CDR3 sequence is 16 residues long. Germline loops: CDR1 MDHEN, CDR2 SYDVKM. CDR3 amino acids: CASSSQDRPANYGYTF. In nucleotides, the CDR3 is TGTGCCAGCAGTTCTCAGGACAGGCCAGCTAACTATGGCTACACCTTC.

As regards this clone: Different DNA sequences within this sample yield the same CDR3. The gene calls are TRBV5-4 and TRBJ2-1; D is undetermined. The germline V gene has CDR1 SGHNT and CDR2 YYREEE (reference sequence). Trimming shortened V by 0 bases and J by 0 bases, and 7 bases separated the two germline ends. The CDR3 covers 15 residues. The CDR3 region is CASSLGGSSYNEQFF. CDR3 sequence (DNA): TGTGCCAGCAGCTTGGGGGGAAGCTCCTACAATGAGCAGTTCTTC.

This clone was detected once. The J gene is TRBJ2-5, the V gene TRBV7-2; D might be TRBD2 (7 bases). Germline-derived CDR1 and CDR2 are SGHTA and FQGNSA. The CDR3 spans 14 residues. Trimming removed 2 bases from V and 5 bases from J, with 12 bases in between. CDR3 in DNA: TGTGCCAGCAGCTTATTCGGGGGGCAGGAGACCCAGTACTTC. It is translated as CASSLFGGQETQYF.

V is TRBV9 and J is TRBJ2-7, with D tentatively TRBD1 (5 bases). Germline V gene data show CDR1 as SGDLS and CDR2 as YYNGEE. There are 15 residues in the CDR3. V was trimmed by 2 bases and J by 2 bases, leaving 14 bases between them. This CDR3 reads CASSVTGASPYEQYF. The CDR3 region has the DNA TGTGCCAGCAGCGTTACAGGAGCGTCCCCCTACGAGCAGTACTTC.

The chain carries TRBV13 and TRBJ2-1; maybe TRBD2 (5 bases). V lost 5 bases to trimming and J lost 10 bases, with 12 bases between them. Germline V gives CDR1 PRHDT, CDR2 FYEKMQ (reference sequence). The CDR3 runs to 12 residues. CDR3: CASSPAEVEQFF. The CDR3 DNA reads as TGTGCCAGCAGCCCAGCGGAGGTCGAGCAGTTCTTC. Supplemented by reference TRBV13 and TRBJ2-1, the full variable domain reads AAGVIQSPRHLIKEKRETATLKCYPIPRHDTVYWYQQGPGQDPQFLISFYEKMQSDKGSIPDRFSAQQFSDYHSELNMSSLELGDSALYFCASSPAEVEQFFGPGTRLTVL.

The chain couples TRBV30 to TRBJ2-7, with 9 bases matching TRBD2. V was clipped by 3 bases and J by 2 bases; unmatched bases: 8. Germline V gives CDR1 GTSNPN, CDR2 SVGIG (reference sequence). CDR3 length equals 15 residues. CDR3: CAWSPGTSRTYEQYF. The CDR3, as DNA: TGTGCCTGGAGCCCCGGGACTAGCCGAACCTACGAGCAGTACTTC.